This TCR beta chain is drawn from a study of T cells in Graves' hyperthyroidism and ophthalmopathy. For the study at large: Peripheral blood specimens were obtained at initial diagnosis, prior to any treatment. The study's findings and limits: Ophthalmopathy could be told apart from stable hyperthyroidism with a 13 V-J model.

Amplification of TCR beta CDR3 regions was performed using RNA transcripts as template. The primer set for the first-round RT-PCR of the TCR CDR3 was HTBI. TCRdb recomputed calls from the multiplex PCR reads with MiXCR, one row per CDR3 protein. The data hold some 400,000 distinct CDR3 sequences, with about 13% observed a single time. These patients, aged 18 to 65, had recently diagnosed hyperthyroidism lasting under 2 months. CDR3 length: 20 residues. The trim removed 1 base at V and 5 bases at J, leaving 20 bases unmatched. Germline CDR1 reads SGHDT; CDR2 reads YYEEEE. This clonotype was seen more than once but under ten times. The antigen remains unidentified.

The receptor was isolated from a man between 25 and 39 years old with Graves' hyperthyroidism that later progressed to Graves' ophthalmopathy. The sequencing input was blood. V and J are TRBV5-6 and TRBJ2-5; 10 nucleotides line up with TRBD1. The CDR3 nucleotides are TGTGCCAGCAGCTTGTTCGCCGGGACAGGGGTGATGCGGCTTTTGGAGACCCAGTACTTC. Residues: CASSLFAGTGVMRLLETQYF.